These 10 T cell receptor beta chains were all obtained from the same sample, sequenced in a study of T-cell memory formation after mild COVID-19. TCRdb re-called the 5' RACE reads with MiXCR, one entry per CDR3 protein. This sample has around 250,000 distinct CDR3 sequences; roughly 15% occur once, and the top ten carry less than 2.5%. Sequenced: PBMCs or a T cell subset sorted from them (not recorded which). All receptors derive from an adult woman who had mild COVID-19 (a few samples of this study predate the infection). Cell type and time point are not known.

The CDR3 protein is CASSPGLRVDTQYF. As DNA, the CDR3 is TGTGCCAGCTCACCCGGACTAAGAGTGGATACGCAGTATTTT. The rearrangement joins TRBV18 to TRBJ2-3, with D perhaps TRBD2 (6 bases). This CDR3 spans 14 amino acids. Trimming removed 3 bases at V and 6 bases at J, with 13 bases between. Germline CDR1 KGHSH, CDR2 LQKENI. The full variable domain, its missing parts supplied by reference TRBV18 and TRBJ2-3, is NAGVMQNPRHLVRRRGQEARLRCSPMKGHSHVYWYRQLPEEGLKFMVYLQKENIIDESGMPKERFSAEFPKEGPSILRIQQVVRGDSAAYFCASSPGLRVDTQYFGPGTRLTVL.

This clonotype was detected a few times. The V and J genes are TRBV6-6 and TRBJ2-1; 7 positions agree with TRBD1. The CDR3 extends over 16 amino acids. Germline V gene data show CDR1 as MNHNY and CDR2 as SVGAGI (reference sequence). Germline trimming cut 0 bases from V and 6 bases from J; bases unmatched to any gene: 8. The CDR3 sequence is CASSYSRAGGSNEQFF. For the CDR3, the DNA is TGTGCCAGCAGTTACTCTCGGGCAGGGGGTTCCAATGAGCAGTTCTTC.

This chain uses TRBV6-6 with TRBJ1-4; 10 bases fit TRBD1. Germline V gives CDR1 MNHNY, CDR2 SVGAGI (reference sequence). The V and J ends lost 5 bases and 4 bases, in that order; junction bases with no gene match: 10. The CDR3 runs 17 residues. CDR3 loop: CASSRPDRGPRNEKLFF. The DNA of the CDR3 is TGTGCCAGCAGTCGACCCGACAGGGGGCCTCGTAATGAAAAACTGTTTTTT.

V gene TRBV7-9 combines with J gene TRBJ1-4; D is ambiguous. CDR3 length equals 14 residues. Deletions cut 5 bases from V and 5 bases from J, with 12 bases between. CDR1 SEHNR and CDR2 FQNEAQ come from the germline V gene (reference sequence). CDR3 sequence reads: CASSRMNLNEKLFF. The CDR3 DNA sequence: TGTGCCAGCAGCCGGATGAACCTGAATGAAAAACTGTTTTTT.

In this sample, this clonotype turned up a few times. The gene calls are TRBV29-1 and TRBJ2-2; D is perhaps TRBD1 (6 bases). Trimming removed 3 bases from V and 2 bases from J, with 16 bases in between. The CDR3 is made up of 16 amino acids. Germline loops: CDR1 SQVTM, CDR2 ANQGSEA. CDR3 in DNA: TGCAGCGTTGATGGACAGCATACACCAAACACCGGGGAGCTGTTTTTT. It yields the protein CSVDGQHTPNTGELFF.

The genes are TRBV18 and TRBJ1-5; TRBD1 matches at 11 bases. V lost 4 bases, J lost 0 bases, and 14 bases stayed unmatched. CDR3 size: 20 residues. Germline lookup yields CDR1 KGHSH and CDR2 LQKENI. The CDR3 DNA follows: TGTGCCAGCTCACTCTATGGACAGGGGGCAAAATCGGGTAGCAATCAGCCCCAGCATTTT. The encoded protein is CASSLYGQGAKSGSNQPQHF. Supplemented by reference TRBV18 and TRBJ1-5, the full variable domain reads NAGVMQNPRHLVRRRGQEARLRCSPMKGHSHVYWYRQLPEEGLKFMVYLQKENIIDESGMPKERFSAEFPKEGPSILRIQQVVRGDSAAYFCASSLYGQGAKSGSNQPQHFGDGTRLSIL.

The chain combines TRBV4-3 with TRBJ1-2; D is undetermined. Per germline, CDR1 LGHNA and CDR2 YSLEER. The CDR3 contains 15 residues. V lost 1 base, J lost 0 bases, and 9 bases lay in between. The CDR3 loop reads CASSQGVLANYGYTF. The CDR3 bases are TGCGCCAGCAGCCAAGGGGTTTTAGCTAACTATGGCTACACCTTC.

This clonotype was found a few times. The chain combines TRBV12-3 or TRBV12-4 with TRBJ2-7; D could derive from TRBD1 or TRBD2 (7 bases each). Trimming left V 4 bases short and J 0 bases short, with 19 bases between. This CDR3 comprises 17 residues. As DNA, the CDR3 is TGTGCCAGCAGTTCTTCAGCGGGACAGCAAAACTCCTACGAGCAGTACTTC. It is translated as CASSSSAGQQNSYEQYF.

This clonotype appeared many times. The CDR3, as DNA: TGCAGTGCTAGAGATCGTTCGAGAGGGGAGCTGTTTTTT. Its protein is CSARDRSRGELFF. J is TRBJ2-2 and V is TRBV20-1; no reliable D call. The CDR3 is made up of 13 amino acids. Trimming removed 0 bases from V and 8 bases from J, with 10 bases in between. Germline V CDR1 and CDR2: DFQATT, SNEGSKA (reference sequence).

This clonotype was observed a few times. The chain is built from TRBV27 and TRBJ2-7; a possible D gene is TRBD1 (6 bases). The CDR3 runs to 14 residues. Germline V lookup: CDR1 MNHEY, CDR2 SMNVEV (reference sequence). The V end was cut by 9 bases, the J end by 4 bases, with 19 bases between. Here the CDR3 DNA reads TGTGCCAGTCAGGGACACCTATTCCCGTACGAGCAGTACTTC. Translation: CASQGHLFPYEQYF.